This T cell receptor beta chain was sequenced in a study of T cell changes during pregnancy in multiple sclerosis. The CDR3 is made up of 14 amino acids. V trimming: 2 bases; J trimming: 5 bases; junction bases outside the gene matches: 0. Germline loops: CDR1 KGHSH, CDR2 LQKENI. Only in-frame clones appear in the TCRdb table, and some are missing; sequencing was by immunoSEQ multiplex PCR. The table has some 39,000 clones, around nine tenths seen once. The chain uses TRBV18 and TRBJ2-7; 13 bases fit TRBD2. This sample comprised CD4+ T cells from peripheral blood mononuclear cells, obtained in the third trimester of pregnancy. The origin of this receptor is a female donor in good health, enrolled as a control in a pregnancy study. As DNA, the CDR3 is TGTGCCAGCTCACCAGGACTAGCGGGAGACGAGCAGTACTTC. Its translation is CASSPGLAGDEQYF.